The sequence of this T cell receptor beta chain was determined in a study of siplizumab effects on memory and regulatory T cells. Overall study results and limits: Under siplizumab, alloreactive sequences traced to unstimulated CD4+ memory cells were significantly reduced. Roughly 80-96% of proliferating clones (CD4+ or CD8+) could not be assigned a naive or memory phenotype. Reactions containing siplizumab showed mappable alloreactive CD4+ clones averaging 68.8% Treg-derived, versus 25% to 30% in controls.

Generated by immunoSEQ multiplex PCR, the TCRdb table keeps only in-frame clones and is missing some. The sample lists 85,000 to 130,000 clones; under 95% were seen once. Remarks on this clone: Its specificity is not known.

The origin of this receptor is a human donor in good health. The sample taken for sequencing was Tregs sorted from blood.

CDR3 loop: CASSSSGTRGTYEQYF. The CDR3 coding sequence is TGCGCCAGCAGCTCCTCCGGGACTAGGGGGACCTACGAGCAGTACTTC. This chain links TRBV5-1 with TRBJ2-7, with 8 bases matching TRBD2. V lost 3 bases to trimming and J lost 2 bases; unmatched junction nucleotides: 10. The CDR3 extends over 16 amino acids. Germline CDR1 reads SGHRS; CDR2 reads YFSETQ.